This section outlines one TCR beta chain sequence together with its context. Its cognate antigen is unknown. Indicated time point: week 11, during vaccination. Alongside topical imiquimod, each dose of vaccine comprised 300 ug of mutant IDH1 20-mer peptide. The data are from a study of a mutant IDH1 vaccine in newly diagnosed glioma. About the research overall: Radiotherapy alone preceded vaccination by 4-6 weeks; alternatively, vaccination started with temozolomide cycles.

The germline gives CDR1 LNHNV, CDR2 YYDKDF (reference sequence). V was cut by 1 base and J by 7 bases, with 13 bases left in between. The CDR3 length is 14 residues. Some clones are missing from TCRdb's copy, which holds only in-frame ones; the method was immunoSEQ multiplex PCR. Among more than 50,000 clones listed, under 90% were seen once. The sample was PBMCs, taken from a glioma patient whose treatment included an IDH1 peptide vaccine. The source of this sequence is a man aged 50-59 years with glioma. This chain connects TRBV15 to TRBJ1-2; a weak D match, TRBD1 (5 bases). CDR3 in amino acids: CATSRGVGTSGYTF. CDR3 nucleotides: TGTGCCACCAGCAGAGGGGTCGGGACCTCTGGCTACACCTTC.